This entry describes one T cell receptor beta chain. What it recognizes is unknown. The authors incorporated unique molecular identifiers into the TCR beta cDNA libraries. Input of about 0.9 to 10 million T cells yielded a few hundred thousand cDNA molecules. TCRdb passed the PCR reads through MiXCR, listing each CDR3 protein once. This table has roughly 870,000 distinct CDR3 sequences, around 50% appearing once. The data belong to a study of post-analysis software for immune sequencing data. Study at large: Included among the disease courses, which were recorded for the cohort, were relapsing-remitting, secondary progressive and progressive-relapsing multiple sclerosis.

Whole-study findings and limits: Clustering by F measure revealed strong co-clustering among samples prepared together in one batch. Elevated frequency relative to controls characterized several TRBV segments in patients, TRBV5-6, TRBV5-1 and TRBV20-1 among them.

CDR3 length equals 14 residues. CDR1 is MDHEN and CDR2 is SYDVKM in the germline V gene. V lost 8 bases and J lost 2, with 16 bases in between. The sequence was obtained from a girl aged 5-17 years with multiple sclerosis. The specimen was blood. This sequence joins TRBV28 and TRBJ2-7; D remains ambiguous. The CDR3 loop is CASGIPGVTYEQYF. The CDR3, as DNA: TGTGCCAGCGGTATCCCAGGTGTCACCTACGAGCAGTACTTC.